Listed here are 20 T cell receptor beta chains from one sample, sequenced in a study of shared clonotypes between healthy human individuals. Assay: immunoSEQ multiplex PCR; the TCRdb copy retains only in-frame clones and omits some. In the table there are 2 million to 3 million clones, 90% to 95% of which are singletons. The sequenced sample was naive CD4+ T cells from PBMCs. The subset was: CD45RA+ positively selected. These receptor sequences come from a man younger than 30 in good health. Some clones in this sample may be carry-over from other donors' samples.

To note about this clone: Other DNA sequences of this sample code for an identical CDR3. The V and J genes are TRBV5-1 and TRBJ2-1, with D possibly being TRBD1 (6 bases). Germline CDR1 and CDR2: SGHRS and YFSETQ. The germline V and J ends were trimmed by 4 bases and 0 bases, with 11 bases remaining between them. The CDR3 covers 15 residues. CDR3 region: CASSLGQSSYNEQFF. CDR3 coding DNA: TGCGCCAGCAGCCTGGGACAAAGCTCCTACAATGAGCAGTTCTTC.

The chain combines TRBV5-1 with TRBJ1-1; no reliable D call. The CDR3 extends over 14 amino acids. Germline values: CDR1 SGHRS, CDR2 YFSETQ. V was pared by 1 base and J by 2 bases, with 9 bases between. Written as DNA, the CDR3 is TGCGCCAGCAGCTTGTTTGCGGACAACACTGAAGCTTTCTTT. Its protein product is CASSLFADNTEAFF.

This clone was picked up one time. The J gene is TRBJ2-1, the V gene TRBV5-1; 12 positions match TRBD2. The CDR3 totals 17 residues. J lost 7 bases, V lost 1 base, and 9 bases had no gene match. Germline CDR1 and CDR2: SGHRS and YFSETQ. CDR3 sequence: CASSLPQLAGGLNEQFF. As DNA, the CDR3 is TGCGCCAGCAGCTTGCCACAACTAGCGGGAGGCCTAAATGAGCAGTTCTTC.

This chain connects TRBV18 to TRBJ1-1; unclear D gene. The CDR3 is 14 residues long. The germline gives CDR1 KGHSH, CDR2 LQKENI. Trimming shortened V by 2 bases and J by 4 bases, and 11 bases separated the two germline ends. As DNA, the CDR3 is TGTGCCAGCTCACCAACGGACGGATCCACTGAAGCTTTCTTT. Translated, it gives CASSPTDGSTEAFF. The complete variable domain, with remaining parts taken from reference TRBV18 and TRBJ1-1, reads NAGVMQNPRHLVRRRGQEARLRCSPMKGHSHVYWYRQLPEEGLKFMVYLQKENIIDESGMPKERFSAEFPKEGPSILRIQQVVRGDSAAYFCASSPTDGSTEAFFGQGTRLTVV.

The chain joins TRBV11-2 to TRBJ1-1, with D possibly matching TRBD1 (6 bases). Germline V gene sequence: CDR1 SGHAT, CDR2 FQNNGV. The CDR3 is made up of 14 amino acids. V lost 5 bases, J lost 0 bases, and 10 bases lay in between. CDR3 sequence (DNA): TGTGCCAGCAGCCTACAGGGCCTGAACACTGAAGCTTTCTTT. Protein: CASSLQGLNTEAFF.

The CDR3: CASWGLAPPDTQYF. CDR3 in DNA: TGTGCCAGTTGGGGCCTAGCTCCTCCAGATACGCAGTATTTT. This rearrangement joins TRBV2 to TRBJ2-3; D possibly uses TRBD1 or TRBD2 (5 bases each). The V and J ends lost 9 bases and 4 bases respectively, with 17 bases between them. The CDR3 sequence is 14 residues long. CDR1 is SNHLY, CDR2 FYNNEI, per germline.

The chain carries TRBV28 and TRBJ2-1, with a weak D call TRBD2 (5 bases). V lost 6 bases to trimming and J lost 9 bases, with 18 bases between them. CDR1 and CDR2 from the germline V gene are MDHEN and SYDVKM. The CDR3 runs to 14 residues. The CDR3 region has the DNA TGTGCCAGCAGCACCAGACGGGGTATCGGTGAGCAGTTCTTC. Translating it yields CASSTRRGIGEQFF.

V usage is TRBV7-2 and J usage is TRBJ1-1; perhaps TRBD1 as D (6 bases). CDR3 length equals 16 residues. Per germline, CDR1 SGHTA and CDR2 FQGNSA. Between the trimmed V and J ends, which lost 5 bases and 7 bases, there was a span of 23 bases. This CDR3 is CASSREGPGHGLEAFF. CDR3 DNA: TGTGCCAGCAGCCGAGAAGGACCGGGACACGGTCTTGAAGCTTTCTTT.

This clone was counted once. This sequence joins TRBV5-6 and TRBJ1-3; possibly TRBD1 for D (6 bases). Germline CDR1 and CDR2: SGHDT and YYEEEE. The CDR3 sequence is 16 residues long. V lost 0 bases to trimming and J lost 3 bases, with 13 bases between them. The CDR3 DNA is TGTGCCAGCAGCTTGGTATCTCCGACAGGTGGAAACACCATATATTTT. Translated, it gives CASSLVSPTGGNTIYF.

The chain is built from TRBV4-1 and TRBJ2-7; 7 nucleotides line up with TRBD1. Germline loops: CDR1 MGHRA, CDR2 YSYEKL. The CDR3 contains 12 residues. V dropped 3 bases and J dropped 8; count of bases not matched to a gene: 4. The CDR3 nucleotides are TGCGCCAGCAGCCAGGACAGGTCGAAGCAGTACTTC. Protein sequence: CASSQDRSKQYF.

The genes are TRBV6-6 and TRBJ1-2, with 7 bases fitting TRBD1. Trimming removed 2 bases from V and 7 bases from J; junction bases left unmatched: 10. CDR3 length: 15 residues. The germline gives CDR1 MNHNY, CDR2 SVGAGI (reference sequence). Written as DNA, the CDR3 is TGTGCCAGCAGTTACCGCACGGGACAGTCGATTGGCTACACCTTC. It translates to CASSYRTGQSIGYTF.

The CDR3 spells CASTRTGRHLQAYNEQFF. The CDR3, as DNA: TGTGCCAGCACCCGGACAGGGAGGCACCTACAAGCCTACAATGAGCAGTTCTTC. The chain recombines TRBV28 with TRBJ2-1; 8 bases align to TRBD1. The CDR3 has 18 amino acids. The germline V gene has CDR1 MDHEN and CDR2 SYDVKM. J was trimmed by 2 bases and V by 7 bases; bases with no gene match: 16.

The chain links TRBV15 to TRBJ2-3; 16 nucleotides align to TRBD2. The V segment lost 4 bases and the J segment 11 bases; nucleotides outside the gene matches: 9. This CDR3 is 16 amino acids long. Germline V gene sequence: CDR1 LNHNV, CDR2 YYDKDF (reference sequence). CDR3 nucleotide sequence: TGTGCCACCAGCATACCCGGGACTAGCGGGAGGGTTATGCAGTATTTT. As protein: CATSIPGTSGRVMQYF.

The chain carries TRBV27 and TRBJ2-2, with D possibly being TRBD1 (5 bases). CDR1 and CDR2 from the germline V gene are MNHEY and SMNVEV (reference sequence). Between the trimmed V and J ends, which lost 5 bases and 4 bases, there was a span of 17 bases. The CDR3 totals 16 residues. For the CDR3, the DNA is TGTGCCAGCAGTCACACCGGGCAGGGCGGCACCGGGGAGCTGTTTTTT. Translating it yields CASSHTGQGGTGELFF.

V and J are TRBV5-1 and TRBJ1-1; D perhaps matches TRBD1 (5 bases). This CDR3 spans 13 amino acids. Germline V gene lookup returns CDR1 SGHRS and CDR2 YFSETQ. V was pared by 4 bases and J by 6 bases, with 13 bases between. The CDR3 coding sequence is TGCGCCAGCAGCGTCGGAGGAGGGGCTGAAGCTTTCTTT. Its protein product is CASSVGGGAEAFF.

About this clone: Different DNA sequences within this sample yield the same CDR3. This sequence joins TRBV5-1 and TRBJ2-5; D unclear. Trimming shortened V by 0 bases and J by 0 bases, and 6 bases separated the two germline ends. Germline loops: CDR1 SGHRS, CDR2 YFSETQ. The CDR3 contains 14 residues. The CDR3 DNA reads as TGCGCCAGCAGCTTGGCCTGGGACCAAGAGACCCAGTACTTC. This codes for CASSLAWDQETQYF.

With respect to this clone: Other DNA sequences from this sample encode an identical CDR3 as well. CDR3 in amino acids: CASSQGTSTDTQYF. The CDR3 DNA sequence: TGTGCCAGCAGCCAAGGCACTAGCACAGATACGCAGTATTTT. The chain combines TRBV4-2 with TRBJ2-3; unclear D gene. V was shortened by 1 base and J by 0 bases, with 5 bases between the two germline ends. Germline V gene data show CDR1 as LGHNA and CDR2 as YNFKEQ. This CDR3 has 14 amino acids.

The CDR3 coding sequence is TGTGCCAGCAGTGAACCGGGGATACACCGGGGGCAGTACTTC. Protein sequence: CASSEPGIHRGQYF. The chain recombines TRBV6-1 with TRBJ2-7; possibly TRBD2 for D (5 bases). The V end lost 2 bases, the J end lost 9 bases, and 17 bases lay between the germline ends. Germline loops: CDR1 MNHNS, CDR2 SASEGT. This CDR3 is 14 amino acids long.

Worth noting for this clone: This same CDR3 is encoded by further DNA sequences in the sample. The chain has TRBV7-2 and TRBJ2-1; D gene ambiguous. This CDR3 is built from 13 residues. Germline CDR1 reads SGHTA; CDR2 reads FQGNSA. Trimming cost V 0 bases and J 8 bases, with 8 bases left between them. This CDR3 is CASSLATGDEQFF. CDR3 coding DNA: TGTGCCAGCAGCTTAGCGACGGGTGATGAGCAGTTCTTC.

The chain links TRBV7-3 to TRBJ2-2, with D hard to call. From germline, CDR1 is SGHTA and CDR2 FQGTGA. CDR3 length equals 15 residues. V lost 4 bases and J lost 1, with 10 bases in between. The CDR3, as DNA: TGTGCCAGCAGCTACCAACCGGGGAACACCGGGGAGCTGTTTTTT. Translated, it gives CASSYQPGNTGELFF.